This T cell receptor beta chain was captured by sequencing in a study of blood T cell repertoires in COVID-19. Some clones are missing from TCRdb's copy, which holds only in-frame ones; the method was immunoSEQ multiplex PCR. The sample lists about half a million clones, about 88% occurring once. This CDR3 contains 13 residues. V was shortened by 4 bases and J by 8 bases, with 16 bases between the two germline ends. CDR1 and CDR2 (germline): SGHRS, YFSETQ. The sample comprised PBMCs or T cells enriched from blood (not recorded which). The chain combines TRBV5-1 with TRBJ2-7; D perhaps matches TRBD2 (6 bases). The TCR was taken from a woman aged 60-70 years who had recovered from COVID-19. The CDR3 DNA reads TGCGCCAGCAGCGTGGACATGGCGGGGAAGCAGTACGTC. As protein: CASSVDMAGKQYV.